This record concerns one T cell receptor beta chain sequence. No antigen is known for it. During the collection period, no donor immune events like infections were recorded. These data originate in a study of identifying expanded T cells in peripheral blood. Study conclusions and caveats: Approximately two-week clone count variance significantly increased as total template count grew. Over about two and four weeks, about 16 and 19 clones changed, versus around 1.3 between replicates.

Profiling relied on immunoSEQ multiplex PCR, and the TCRdb table lists in-frame clones only, not all of them. The sample records 100,000 or so clones, around 90% being singletons. This clonotype originated in a person between 18 and 75 years old in good health. The material sequenced was blood.

DNA for the CDR3: TGTGCCTGGAACCCGGGACAGAGTTTCACTGAAGCTTTCTTT. Protein: CAWNPGQSFTEAFF. The V call is TRBV30, the J call TRBJ1-1; 7 positions agree with TRBD1. The CDR3 extends over 14 amino acids. Looked up from germline, CDR1 is GTSNPN and CDR2 is SVGIG (reference sequence). The V and J ends lost 4 bases and 4 bases, in that order; junction bases with no gene match: 9.